These 29 T cell receptor beta chains were all obtained from the same sample, sequenced in a study of cytomegalovirus exposure and HLA in healthy donors. Primers: 60 Vbeta forward and 13 Jbeta reverse. Clones were sequenced by immunoSEQ multiplex PCR, and TCRdb holds only the in-frame ones, with some missing. The table has about 160,000 clones, 82% seen once. Sequenced material: PBMCs. Source of these receptors: a girl aged 2-15 years in good health and CMV-seropositive.

The chain employs TRBV2 and TRBJ1-1, with 8 bases aligning to TRBD1. V shed 6 bases, J shed 6 bases, and the junction held 12 bases outside the gene matches. Looked up from germline, CDR1 is SNHLY and CDR2 is FYNNEI. The CDR3 spans 15 residues. The CDR3 nucleotides read TGTGCCAGCAGCGTCAGGGGGCCGGGGTTGGCTGAAGCTTTCTTT. This translates into CASSVRGPGLAEAFF.

A few counts support this clone. The chain recombines TRBV18 with TRBJ1-2; D perhaps matches TRBD1 (6 bases). This CDR3 has 14 residues. V was trimmed by 0 bases and J by 8 bases, leaving 13 bases between them. Germline-derived CDR1 and CDR2 are KGHSH and LQKENI. DNA for the CDR3: TGTGCCAGCTCACCACCAGGGCAGGGGTCCGGCTACACCTTC. It codes for CASSPPGQGSGYTF.

The chain uses TRBV6-1 and TRBJ1-3; D is unresolved. The germline CDR1 and CDR2 sequences are MNHNS and SASEGT. The CDR3 sequence is 16 residues long. Trimming took off 3 bases at V and 0 bases at J, with 12 bases between the two ends. The CDR3 nucleotides read TGTGCCAGCAGTGAGTACAGCTCCTTCTCTGGAAACACCATATATTTT. It specifies CASSEYSSFSGNTIYF.

This clone was counted once. The chain uses TRBV7-8 and TRBJ1-5; possible D gene TRBD1, 5 bases. Per germline, CDR1 SGHVS and CDR2 FQNEAQ. Trimming shortened V by 3 bases and J by 4 bases, and 7 bases separated the two germline ends. The CDR3 runs to 13 residues. CDR3 sequence reads: CASSFSGNQPQHF. The CDR3 DNA follows: TGTGCCAGCAGCTTTTCAGGGAATCAGCCCCAGCATTTT. The full variable domain, rest sourced from reference TRBV7-8 and TRBJ1-5, is GAGVSQSPRYKVAKRGQDVALRCDPISGHVSLFWYQQALGQGPEFLTYFQNEAQLDKSGLPSDRFFAERPEGSVSTLKIQRTQQEDSAVYLCASSFSGNQPQHFGDGTRLSIL.

The chain is built from TRBV28 and TRBJ2-2; the D is unclear. Trimming stripped 2 bases from V and 5 bases from J, with 12 bases between. The germline CDR1 and CDR2 sequences are MDHEN and SYDVKM. This CDR3 has 15 residues. CDR3 sequence reads: CASSLTPRGTGELFF. The CDR3 region has the DNA TGTGCCAGCAGTTTAACCCCGCGAGGAACCGGGGAGCTGTTTTTT.

This clone was seen once. This chain joins TRBV5-8 and TRBJ2-7; TRBD2 matches at 8 bases. The CDR3 runs 16 residues. The V segment lost 3 bases and the J segment 0 bases; nucleotides outside the gene matches: 8. Germline V CDR1 and CDR2: SGHTS, YDEGEE. The chain's CDR3 is CASSSPLAGFSYEQYF. Written as DNA, the CDR3 is TGTGCCAGCAGCTCCCCCCTAGCGGGCTTCTCCTACGAGCAGTACTTC.

V is TRBV7-9 and J is TRBJ2-1, with 9 bases fitting TRBD2. The germline V gene has CDR1 SEHNR and CDR2 FQNEAQ (reference sequence). V lost 5 bases, J lost 5 bases, and 4 bases stayed unmatched. CDR3 length: 14 amino acids. CDR3 residues: CASSAAGGHNEQFF. CDR3 in DNA: TGTGCCAGCAGCGCAGCGGGAGGCCACAATGAGCAGTTCTTC. Filled out from reference TRBV7-9 and TRBJ2-1, the complete variable domain reads DTGVSQNPRHKITKRGQNVTFRCDPISEHNRLYWYRQTLGQGPEFLTYFQNEAQLEKSRLLSDRFSAERPKGSFSTLEIQRTEQGDSAMYLCASSAAGGHNEQFFGPGTRLTVL.

J is TRBJ1-6 and V is TRBV2, with D hard to call. V was shortened by 0 bases and J by 0 bases, with 15 bases between the two germline ends. This CDR3 has 19 amino acids. Germline V gene data show CDR1 as SNHLY and CDR2 as FYNNEI. CDR3 amino acids: CASSEARSQTSSYNSPLHF. The CDR3 bases are TGTGCCAGCAGTGAAGCCCGGTCTCAGACAAGCTCCTATAATTCACCCCTCCACTTT.

This chain's CDR3 is CASSGNRDRNTEAFF. The CDR3, as DNA: TGTGCCAGCAGCGGGAACAGGGATCGGAACACTGAAGCTTTCTTT. The chain combines TRBV9 with TRBJ1-1; D is possibly TRBD1 (6 bases). The CDR3 is made up of 15 amino acids. The V gene lost 3 bases and the J gene lost 1 base, with 13 bases spanning the gap. CDR1 SGDLS and CDR2 YYNGEE come from the germline V gene.

The chain recombines TRBV7-8 with TRBJ2-7; no clear D. This CDR3 is 14 amino acids long. Trimming cost V 4 bases and J 2 bases, with 12 bases left between them. Germline lookup yields CDR1 SGHVS and CDR2 FQNEAQ. CDR3 nucleotides: TGTGCCAGCAGCTCCACTAAAAGCGCCTACGAGCAGTACTTC. Amino acids: CASSSTKSAYEQYF.

The chain employs TRBV5-4 and TRBJ1-1, with D unresolved. Per the germline V gene, CDR1 is SGHNT and CDR2 is YYREEE (reference sequence). Trimming stripped 5 bases from V and 1 base from J, with 6 bases between. The CDR3 is made up of 12 amino acids. CDR3: CASRLGNTEAFF. The CDR3 nucleotides read TGTGCCAGCAGACTAGGGAACACTGAAGCTTTCTTT. The whole variable domain, remainder taken from reference TRBV5-4 and TRBJ1-1, is ETGVTQSPTHLIKTRGQQVTLRCSSQSGHNTVSWYQQALGQGPQFIFQYYREEENGRGNFPPRFSGLQFPNYSSELNVNALELDDSALYLCASRLGNTEAFFGQGTRLTVV.

This clone showed up just a few times. V usage is TRBV5-5 and J usage is TRBJ2-7; no clear D. The CDR3 sequence is 14 residues long. Germline V gives CDR1 SGHKS, CDR2 YYEKEE (reference sequence). V dropped 0 bases and J dropped 3 bases, with 10 bases sitting between them. The CDR3 DNA is TGTGCCAGCAGCTTGGACTCAACCAACTACGAGCAGTACTTC. Its translation is CASSLDSTNYEQYF.

A few counts support this clone. V is TRBV30 and J is TRBJ2-7; 11 bases are a match to TRBD1. With 2 bases clipped from V and 6 bases from J, the junction kept 3 bases outside the gene matches. The CDR3 is 13 residues long. Germline V gene sequence: CDR1 GTSNPN, CDR2 SVGIG (reference sequence). The CDR3 spells CAWSTGTGGEQYF. In nucleotides, the CDR3 is TGTGCCTGGAGTACCGGGACAGGGGGCGAGCAGTACTTC.

V is TRBV5-4 and J is TRBJ2-3; 9 nucleotides match TRBD2. This CDR3 has 18 amino acids. J gave up 0 bases and V 5 bases, and 13 bases lay outside the gene matches. Germline-derived CDR1 and CDR2 are SGHNT and YYREEE (reference sequence). For the CDR3, the DNA is TGTGCCAGCAGGCCTAGGGGCGGGAGGGCCCCTAGCACAGATACGCAGTATTTT. As protein: CASRPRGGRAPSTDTQYF.

The chain couples TRBV30 to TRBJ1-2, with 9 bases lining up with TRBD1. The V gene end was trimmed by 3 bases and the J gene end by 5 bases; junction bases not matched to a gene: 4. The CDR3 spans 13 residues. Germline V gene sequence: CDR1 GTSNPN, CDR2 SVGIG (reference sequence). CDR3 in DNA: TGTGCCTGGAGCGGGACAGGGTGGTATGGCTACACCTTC. It encodes CAWSGTGWYGYTF.

The genes are TRBV2 and TRBJ2-1; 9 bases align to TRBD1. CDR3 size: 14 residues. The V gene end was trimmed by 1 base and the J gene end by 5 bases; junction bases not matched to a gene: 0. Germline V CDR1 and CDR2: SNHLY, FYNNEI. CDR3 sequence reads: CASSEDRGHNEQFF. The DNA for the CDR3 is TGTGCCAGCAGTGAAGACAGGGGGCACAATGAGCAGTTCTTC.

In DNA, the CDR3 is TGTGCCAGCAGCCTCCGACCCGGGACAGGGGCTCAAGAGACCCAGTACTTC. Translated, it gives CASSLRPGTGAQETQYF. This rearrangement joins TRBV4-2 to TRBJ2-5, with 10 bases matching TRBD1. With 4 bases clipped from V and 2 bases from J, the junction kept 10 bases outside the gene matches. From germline, CDR1 is LGHNA and CDR2 YNFKEQ. The CDR3 sequence is 17 residues long.

This chain uses TRBV5-1 with TRBJ1-1; the D gene is possibly TRBD1 (5 bases). This CDR3 spans 15 amino acids. Per germline, CDR1 SGHRS and CDR2 YFSETQ. V was trimmed by 5 bases and J by 3 bases, leaving 17 bases between them. The CDR3 loop is CASRVAVLGDTEAFF. The CDR3 DNA sequence: TGCGCCAGCAGGGTAGCGGTGCTGGGGGACACTGAAGCTTTCTTT.

This rearrangement joins TRBV9 to TRBJ2-6; weak D call: TRBD2 (6 bases). The CDR3 covers 21 residues. The germline V gene encodes CDR1 SGDLS and CDR2 YYNGEE. The V gene lost 3 bases and the J gene lost 1 base, with 26 bases spanning the gap. CDR3 sequence: CASSGRSSISRDGSGANVLTF. In nucleotides, the CDR3 is TGTGCCAGCAGCGGCCGTAGCAGTATTTCGCGGGATGGGTCTGGGGCCAACGTCCTGACTTTC. The whole variable domain, remainder taken from reference TRBV9 and TRBJ2-6, is DSGVTQTPKHLITATGQRVTLRCSPRSGDLSVYWYQQSLDQGLQFLIQYYNGEERAKGNILERFSAQQFPDLHSELNLSSLELGDSALYFCASSGRSSISRDGSGANVLTFGAGSRLTVL.

This rearrangement joins TRBV2 to TRBJ1-4; TRBD1 agrees at 8 bases. V lost 5 bases to trimming and J lost 3 bases; unmatched junction nucleotides: 8. Germline V gene lookup returns CDR1 SNHLY and CDR2 FYNNEI. CDR3 length: 16 amino acids. CDR3 residues: CASSNPGGLSNEKLFF. The CDR3 DNA reads as TGTGCCAGCAGTAACCCAGGGGGCCTATCTAATGAAAAACTGTTTTTT.

The rearrangement uses TRBV9 and TRBJ1-2, with 7 bases identical to TRBD1. The germline V gene encodes CDR1 SGDLS and CDR2 YYNGEE. The CDR3 covers 13 residues. Trimming took 4 bases from V and 7 from J; bases not matched to a gene: 7. The CDR3 is CASSQGGVGGYTF. DNA for the CDR3: TGTGCCAGCAGCCAGGGGGGTGTTGGTGGCTACACCTTC.

V gene TRBV6-5 combines with J gene TRBJ2-1, with TRBD2 as a possible D gene (5 bases). The CDR3 extends over 14 amino acids. The germline gives CDR1 MNHEY, CDR2 SVGAGI. V was cut by 7 bases and J by 0 bases, with 10 bases left in between. CDR3 sequence (DNA): TGTGCCAGCAAAGGAGGCGGCTCCTACAATGAGCAGTTCTTC. Encoded protein: CASKGGGSYNEQFF.

The rearrangement joins TRBV6-6 to TRBJ1-2; D not certain. The germline V and J ends were trimmed by 6 bases and 4 bases, with 12 bases remaining between them. Germline loops: CDR1 MNHNY, CDR2 SVGAGI (reference sequence). This CDR3 is 13 amino acids long. In DNA, the CDR3 is TGTGCCAGCAGCTACCGGGTTCCCTATGGCTACACCTTC. Residues: CASSYRVPYGYTF.

This rearrangement joins TRBV30 to TRBJ2-7, with TRBD1 identical over 8 bases. The CDR3 spans 13 residues. V lost 4 bases and J lost 6; bases outside the gene matches: 8. CDR1 and CDR2 (germline): GTSNPN, SVGIG (reference sequence). The CDR3 loop reads CAWTRQGTGEQYF. CDR3 bases: TGTGCCTGGACTCGGCAGGGGACAGGCGAGCAGTACTTC.

The gene calls are TRBV28 and TRBJ2-7; 12 bases align to TRBD2. Germline V gene sequence: CDR1 MDHEN, CDR2 SYDVKM. CDR3 length: 16 residues. Trimming removed 5 bases from V and 2 bases from J; junction bases left unmatched: 7. CDR3: CASSPSGRAGTYEQYF. The DNA for the CDR3 is TGTGCCAGCAGTCCTAGCGGGAGGGCCGGGACCTACGAGCAGTACTTC.

The V and J genes are TRBV4-2 and TRBJ2-7, with 9 nucleotides matching TRBD2. CDR1 and CDR2 (germline): LGHNA, YNFKEQ. The CDR3 runs 15 residues. Trimming took 1 base from V and 2 from J; bases not matched to a gene: 3. CDR3 sequence: CASSQVRGRAYEQYF. CDR3 sequence (DNA): TGTGCCAGCAGCCAAGTGCGCGGGAGGGCCTACGAGCAGTACTTC.

The chain is built from TRBV29-1 and TRBJ1-3; D remains ambiguous. Trimming removed 4 bases at V and 0 bases at J, with 10 bases between. The CDR3 covers 14 residues. Germline V lookup: CDR1 SQVTM, CDR2 ANQGSEA. CDR3 amino acids: CSVGMSGSGNTIYF. In DNA, the CDR3 is TGCAGCGTTGGGATGTCAGGCTCTGGAAACACCATATATTTT.

The chain carries TRBV29-1 and TRBJ2-5; TRBD2 agrees at 11 bases. Trimming removed 5 bases from V and 5 bases from J; junction bases left unmatched: 1. In germline, CDR1 is SQVTM, CDR2 ANQGSEA. The CDR3 runs to 12 residues. Here the CDR3 reads CSVWTSGETQYF. In DNA form, the CDR3 reads TGCAGCGTTTGGACTAGCGGGGAGACCCAGTACTTC.

This chain joins TRBV29-1 and TRBJ2-5; 9 nucleotides align to TRBD2. Germline loops: CDR1 SQVTM, CDR2 ANQGSEA. The CDR3 is 12 residues long. V was clipped by 8 bases and J by 7 bases; unmatched bases: 8. Here the CDR3 DNA reads TGCAGCTCGGGACTAGCAGTAGGGACCCAGTACTTC. Its protein is CSSGLAVGTQYF.